This T cell receptor (beta chain) appears in the sequencing data of a study of T cells in Graves' hyperthyroidism and ophthalmopathy. Exclusion criteria comprised uncontrolled infection, other autoimmune disease, pregnancy or lactation. Each diagnosis drew on symptoms, thyroxine, TRAb, thyroid ultrasound and orbital computed tomography findings. TCR beta CDR3 sequences were amplified from RNA transcripts. HTBI primers were the set used in a first-round RT-PCR of the TCR CDR3. TCRdb ran MiXCR on the multiplex PCR reads and lists one entry per CDR3 protein. This table has approximately 690,000 distinct CDR3 sequences, 20% appearing once. This clonotype was recorded at least ten times. The CDR3 length is 13 residues. V lost 0 bases, J lost 6 bases, and 8 bases lay in between. CDR1 SGHAT and CDR2 FQNNGV come from the germline V gene.

The sample was blood. This clonotype originated in a man aged 30 to 39 with Graves' ophthalmopathy. The chain carries TRBV11-2 and TRBJ1-1; D ambiguous. For the CDR3, the DNA is TGTGCCAGCAGCTTAGAACAGAGCGCTGAAGCTTTCTTT. Protein sequence: CASSLEQSAEAFF.